These T cell receptor beta chains were read from a single sample in a study of T cell changes during pregnancy in multiple sclerosis. Assay used: immunoSEQ multiplex PCR; TCRdb lists only in-frame clones, some missing. This repertoire shows 80,000 to 130,000 clones, around 93% found once; its top ten account for approximately 1%. The specimen comprised peripheral blood, sampled before pregnancy. These receptor sequences come from a female donor with multiple sclerosis, enrolled in a pregnancy study. The CDR3 runs from the conserved cysteine through the conserved F or W. The D gene is left open where the match is weak. For some rows the clone size is stated as once, few or many, or as a class when expanded; others skip it.

d_gene | j_gene | v_gene | abundance | CDR3nt | CDR3aa
- | TRBJ2-7 | TRBV19 | - | TGTGCCAGTAGCCTAGACAGGGAGCCCGGGACTTCTACCTACGAGCAGTACTTC | CASSLDREPGTSTYEQYF
TRBD1 | TRBJ2-1 | TRBV11-1 | - | TGTGCCAGCAGCCTAAGGGGACAGGGAACCAATGAGCAGTTCTTC | CASSLRGQGTNEQFF
- | TRBJ1-2 | TRBV28 | few | TGTGCCAGCAGCCGGGCGGGAGGGCGGTTATATGGCTACACCTTC | CASSRAGGRLYGYTF
TRBD1 | TRBJ2-7 | TRBV19 | - | TGTGCCAGTAGTCCGAACAGGGGGTTCGAGCAGTACTTC | CASSPNRGFEQYF
TRBD2 | TRBJ2-2 | TRBV28 | - | TGTGCCAGCAGTTTGGGACTAGCCGCTAGAGAGCTGTTTTTT | CASSLGLAARELFF
- | TRBJ2-3 | TRBV15 | - | TGTGCCACCAGCAGCTACGTTGGAGATACGCAGTATTTT | CATSSYVGDTQYF
TRBD1 | TRBJ2-3 | TRBV15 | - | TGTGCCACCAACACAGGGGGCGGAAGCACAGATACGCAGTATTTT | CATNTGGGSTDTQYF
- | TRBJ2-7 | TRBV5-4 | once | TGTGCCAGCAGCGAGGGGACATTCCGCTACGAGCAGTACTTC | CASSEGTFRYEQYF
- | TRBJ2-7 | TRBV11-2 | - | TGTGCCAGCAGCTTAAGGGCTAGCGGCCAGGGGGAGCAGTACTTC | CASSLRASGQGEQYF
- | TRBJ2-5 | TRBV5-1 | - | TGCGCCAGCAGCTTTTCCACACAGCGGGTCTGGTACTTC | CASSFSTQRVWYF
- | TRBJ1-1 | TRBV15 | once | TGTGCCACCAGCAGAGATCTACAGGGCGAAGCTTTCTTT | CATSRDLQGEAFF
- | TRBJ2-3 | TRBV7-8 | - | TGTGCCAGCAGCGTGACTAGGGTGTCAGATACGCAGTATTTT | CASSVTRVSDTQYF
TRBD2 | TRBJ2-7 | TRBV27 | - | TGTGCCAGCAGTATACGACTAGCGGGAGCCTACGAGCAGTACTTC | CASSIRLAGAYEQYF
TRBD1 | TRBJ1-1 | TRBV19 | - | TGTGCCACAAGACAGGGCCCTCCAACTGAAGCTTTCTTT | CATRQGPPTEAFF
- | TRBJ1-5 | TRBV4-3 | few | TGCGCCAGCAGCCCGGAACGGGGGGATCAGCCCCAGCATTTT | CASSPERGDQPQHF
TRBD2 | TRBJ2-3 | TRBV4-2 | - | TGTGCCAGCAGCCAAGGGGTGCGGGAGGGCCCGGATACGCAGTATTTT | CASSQGVREGPDTQYF
TRBD2 | TRBJ2-3 | TRBV7-2 | - | TGTGCCAGCAGCATTACGCGGACTAGCGGCACAGATACGCAGTATTTT | CASSITRTSGTDTQYF
- | TRBJ1-1 | TRBV4-3 | - | TGCGCCAGCAGCCAAGATCTGACAGGACGAAACACTGAAGCTTTCTTT | CASSQDLTGRNTEAFF
- | TRBJ2-2 | TRBV30 | - | TGTGCCTGGAGGGCGTTGGGGGGAACCGGGGAGCTGTTTTTT | CAWRALGGTGELFF
TRBD2 | TRBJ2-5 | TRBV15 | - | TGTGCCACCAGCACCCAAAGAGGCCTAGCGGGAGGTCGAGAGACCCAGTACTTC | CATSTQRGLAGGRETQYF
- | TRBJ2-7 | TRBV10-3 | - | TGTGCCACCAGGGGTGGACAAGGTGATTACGAGCAGTACTTC | CATRGGQGDYEQYF
- | TRBJ2-1 | TRBV11-1 | - | TGTGCCAGCAGCTTATTACATGGTGAGCAGTTCTTC | CASSLLHGEQFF
TRBD2 | TRBJ2-3 | TRBV9 | - | TGTGCCAGCAGCGTAGGGACTAGCGGAGCCACAGATACGCAGTATTTT | CASSVGTSGATDTQYF
TRBD1 | TRBJ2-7 | TRBV5-6 | - | TGTGCCAGCAGAACCGGGACAGGGAACGAGCAGTACTTC | CASRTGTGNEQYF